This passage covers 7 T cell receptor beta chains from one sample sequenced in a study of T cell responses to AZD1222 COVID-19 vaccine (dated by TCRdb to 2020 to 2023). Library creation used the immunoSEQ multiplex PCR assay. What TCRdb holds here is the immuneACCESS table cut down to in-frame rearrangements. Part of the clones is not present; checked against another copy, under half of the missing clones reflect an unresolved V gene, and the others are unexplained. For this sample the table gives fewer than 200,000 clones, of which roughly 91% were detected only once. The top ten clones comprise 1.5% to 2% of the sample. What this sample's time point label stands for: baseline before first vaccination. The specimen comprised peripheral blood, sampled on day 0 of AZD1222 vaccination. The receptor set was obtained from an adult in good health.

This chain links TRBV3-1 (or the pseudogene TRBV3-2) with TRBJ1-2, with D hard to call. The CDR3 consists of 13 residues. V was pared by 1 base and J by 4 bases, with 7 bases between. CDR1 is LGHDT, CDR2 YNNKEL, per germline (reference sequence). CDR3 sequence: CASSQGLLYGYTF. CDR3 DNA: TGTGCCAGCAGCCAAGGACTGCTCTATGGCTACACCTTC.

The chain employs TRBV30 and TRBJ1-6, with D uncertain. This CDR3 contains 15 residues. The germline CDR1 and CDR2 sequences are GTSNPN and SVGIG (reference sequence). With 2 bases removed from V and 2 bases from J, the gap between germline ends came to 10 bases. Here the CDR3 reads CAWSPSGTYNSPLHF. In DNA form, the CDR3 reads TGTGCCTGGAGTCCATCCGGGACCTATAATTCACCCCTCCACTTT. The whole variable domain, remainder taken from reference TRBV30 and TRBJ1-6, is SQTIHQWPATLVQPVGSPLSLECTVEGTSNPNLYWYRQAAGRGLQLLFYSVGIGQISSEVPQNLSASRPQDRQFILSSKKLLLSDSGFYLCAWSPSGTYNSPLHFGNGTRLTVT.

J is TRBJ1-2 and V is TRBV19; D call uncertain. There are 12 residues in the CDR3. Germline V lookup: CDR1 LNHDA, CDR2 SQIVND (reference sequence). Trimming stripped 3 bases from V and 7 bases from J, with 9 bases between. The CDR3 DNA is TGTGCCAGTAGTATGGTCGGGTCTGGCTACACCTTC. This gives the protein CASSMVGSGYTF.

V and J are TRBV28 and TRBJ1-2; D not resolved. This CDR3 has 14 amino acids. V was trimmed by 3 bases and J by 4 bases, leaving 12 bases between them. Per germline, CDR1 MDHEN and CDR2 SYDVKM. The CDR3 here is CASSLVGKGYGYTF. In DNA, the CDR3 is TGTGCCAGCAGTTTGGTAGGGAAGGGCTATGGCTACACCTTC.

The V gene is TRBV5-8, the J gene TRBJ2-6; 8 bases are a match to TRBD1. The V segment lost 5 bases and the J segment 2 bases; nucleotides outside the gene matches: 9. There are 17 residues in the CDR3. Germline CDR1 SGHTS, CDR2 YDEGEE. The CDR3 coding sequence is TGTGCCAGCAGTCCGGACAGGGAATTTCCTGGGGCCAACGTCCTGACTTTC. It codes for CASSPDREFPGANVLTF.

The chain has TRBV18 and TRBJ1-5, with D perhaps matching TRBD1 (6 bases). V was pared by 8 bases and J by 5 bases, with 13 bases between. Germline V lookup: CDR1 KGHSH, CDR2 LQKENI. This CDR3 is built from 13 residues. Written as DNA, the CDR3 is TGTGCCAGCGCTCAGGGGAAGCATCAGCCCCAGCATTTT. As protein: CASAQGKHQPQHF.

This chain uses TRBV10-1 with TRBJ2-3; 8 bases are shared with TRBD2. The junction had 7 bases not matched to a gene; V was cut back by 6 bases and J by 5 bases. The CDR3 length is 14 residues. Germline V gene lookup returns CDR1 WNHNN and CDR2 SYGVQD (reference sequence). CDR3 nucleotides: TGCGCCAGCAGCCCCGGGGGGGCCAGAGATACGCAGTATTTT. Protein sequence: CASSPGGARDTQYF.